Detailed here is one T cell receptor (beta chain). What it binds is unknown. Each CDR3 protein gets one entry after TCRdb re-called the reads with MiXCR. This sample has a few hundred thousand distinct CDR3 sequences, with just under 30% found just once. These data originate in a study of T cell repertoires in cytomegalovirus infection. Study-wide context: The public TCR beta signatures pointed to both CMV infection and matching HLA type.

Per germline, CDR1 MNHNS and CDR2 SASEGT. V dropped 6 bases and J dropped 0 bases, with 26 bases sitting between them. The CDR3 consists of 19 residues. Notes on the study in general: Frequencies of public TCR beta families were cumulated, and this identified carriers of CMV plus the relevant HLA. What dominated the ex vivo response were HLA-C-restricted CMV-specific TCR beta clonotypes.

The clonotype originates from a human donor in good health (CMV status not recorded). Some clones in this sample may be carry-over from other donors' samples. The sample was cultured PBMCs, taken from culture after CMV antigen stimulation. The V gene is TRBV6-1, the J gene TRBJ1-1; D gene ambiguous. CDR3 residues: CASRTSVRTADGMNTEAFF. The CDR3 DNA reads TGTGCCAGCAGGACTTCCGTTCGTACGGCGGACGGGATGAACACTGAAGCTTTCTTT.